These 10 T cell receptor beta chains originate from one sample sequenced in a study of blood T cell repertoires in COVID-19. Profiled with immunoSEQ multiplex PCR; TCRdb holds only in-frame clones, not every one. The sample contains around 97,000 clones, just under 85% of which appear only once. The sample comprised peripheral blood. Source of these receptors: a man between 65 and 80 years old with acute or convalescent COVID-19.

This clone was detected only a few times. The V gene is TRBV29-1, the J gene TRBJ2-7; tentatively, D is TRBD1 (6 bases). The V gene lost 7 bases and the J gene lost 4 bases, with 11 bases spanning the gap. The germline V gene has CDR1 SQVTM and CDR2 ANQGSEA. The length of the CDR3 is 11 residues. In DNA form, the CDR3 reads TGCAGCGGGCAAGGGGGTTACGAGCAGTACTTC. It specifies CSGQGGYEQYF.

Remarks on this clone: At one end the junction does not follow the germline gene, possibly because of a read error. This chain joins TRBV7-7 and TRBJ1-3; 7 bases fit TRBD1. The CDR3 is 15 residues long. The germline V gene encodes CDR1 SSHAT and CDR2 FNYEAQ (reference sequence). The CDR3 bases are TGTGCTAGCAGCCCGACAGGGAGCTCTGGAAACACCATATATTTT. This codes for CASSPTGSSGNTIYF.

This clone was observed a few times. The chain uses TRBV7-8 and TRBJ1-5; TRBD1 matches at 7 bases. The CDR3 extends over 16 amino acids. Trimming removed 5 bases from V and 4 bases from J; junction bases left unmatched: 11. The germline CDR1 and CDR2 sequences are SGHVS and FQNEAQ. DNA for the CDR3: TGTGCCAGCAGCATAGGACAGGTCGATCGGAATCAGCCCCAGCATTTT. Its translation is CASSIGQVDRNQPQHF.

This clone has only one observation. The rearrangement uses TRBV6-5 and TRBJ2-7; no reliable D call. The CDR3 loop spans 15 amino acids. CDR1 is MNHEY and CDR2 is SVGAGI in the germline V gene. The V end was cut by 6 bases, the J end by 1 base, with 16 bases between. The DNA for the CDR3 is TGTGCCAGCAGACCCGTAGATACTTATTCCTACGAGCAGTACTTC. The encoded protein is CASRPVDTYSYEQYF.

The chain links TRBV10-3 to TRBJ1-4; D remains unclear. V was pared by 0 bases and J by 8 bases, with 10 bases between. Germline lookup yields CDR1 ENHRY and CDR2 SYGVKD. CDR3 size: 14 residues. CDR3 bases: TGTGCCATCAGTGAGTCCGGGAGCGAGGAAAAACTGTTTTTT. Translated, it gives CAISESGSEEKLFF.

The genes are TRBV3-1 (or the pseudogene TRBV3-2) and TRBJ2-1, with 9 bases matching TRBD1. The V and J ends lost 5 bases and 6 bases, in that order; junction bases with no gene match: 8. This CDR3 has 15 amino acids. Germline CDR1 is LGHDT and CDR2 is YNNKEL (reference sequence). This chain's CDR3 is CASSAGTGLANEQFF. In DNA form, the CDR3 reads TGTGCCAGCAGCGCCGGGACAGGGCTGGCCAATGAGCAGTTCTTC.

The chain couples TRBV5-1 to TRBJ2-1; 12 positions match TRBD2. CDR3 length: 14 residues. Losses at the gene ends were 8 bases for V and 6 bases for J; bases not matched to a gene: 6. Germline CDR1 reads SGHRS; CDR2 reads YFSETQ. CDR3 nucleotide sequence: TGCGCCAGTGGACTAGCGGGACTCTCCAATGAGCAGTTCTTC. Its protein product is CASGLAGLSNEQFF.

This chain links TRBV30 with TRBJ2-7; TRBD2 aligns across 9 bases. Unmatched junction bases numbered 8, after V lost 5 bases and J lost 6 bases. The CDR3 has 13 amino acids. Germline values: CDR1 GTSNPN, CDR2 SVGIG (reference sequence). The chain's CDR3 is CAWSLAGVSEQYF. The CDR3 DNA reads TGTGCCTGGTCCTTAGCGGGAGTAAGCGAGCAGTACTTC.

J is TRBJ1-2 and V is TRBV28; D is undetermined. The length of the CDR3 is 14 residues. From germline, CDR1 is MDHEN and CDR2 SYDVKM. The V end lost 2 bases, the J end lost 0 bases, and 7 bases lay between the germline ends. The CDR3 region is CASSLGLPNYGYTF. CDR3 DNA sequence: TGTGCCAGCAGTTTAGGACTCCCTAACTATGGCTACACCTTC.

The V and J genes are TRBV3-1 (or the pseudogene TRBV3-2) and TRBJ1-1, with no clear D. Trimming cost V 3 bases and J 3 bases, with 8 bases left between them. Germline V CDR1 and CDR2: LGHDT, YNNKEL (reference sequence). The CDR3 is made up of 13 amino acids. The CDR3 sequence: CASSQAGDTEAFF. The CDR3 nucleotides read TGTGCCAGCAGCCAGGCGGGAGACACTGAAGCTTTCTTT.